Below, 18 T cell receptor beta chains from the same sample are listed, as sequenced in a study of breast tumors, draining lymph nodes, adjacent tissues. Via MiXCR, TCRdb re-called the multiplex PCR reads, giving one row per CDR3 protein. The sample holds some 14,000 distinct CDR3 sequences, 62% seen once. The source material was tumor-adjacent breast tissue. The receptors were gathered from a female donor with breast cancer. Some clones in this sample may be carry-over from other donors' samples.

This clonotype was observed a few times. The chain recombines TRBV9 with TRBJ2-7; 7 bases match TRBD1. Losses at the gene ends were 3 bases for V and 2 bases for J; bases not matched to a gene: 2. The CDR3 is 13 residues long. Germline CDR1 is SGDLS and CDR2 is YYNGEE. The CDR3 is CASSGQGAYEQYF. Here the CDR3 DNA reads TGTGCCAGCAGCGGTCAGGGGGCCTACGAGCAGTACTTC.

This clonotype has at least ten counts. A read error may be the cause here, since a much bigger clone is one base away. This chain uses TRBV7-9 with TRBJ2-3; TRBD2 agrees at 7 bases. The germline gives CDR1 SEHNR, CDR2 FQNEAQ (reference sequence). This CDR3 spans 17 amino acids. The CDR3, as DNA: TGTGCCAGCAGCGGGGGGTGGCGGGGGAGACTCACAGATCCGCAGTATTTT. It translates to CASSGGWRGRLTDPQYF.

The genes are TRBV12-3 or TRBV12-4 and TRBJ1-2; 9 nucleotides match TRBD1. This CDR3 is built from 14 residues. V gave up 7 bases and J gave up 4 bases; unmatched junction bases: 7. CDR3 loop: CASTGTGKFYGYTF. The CDR3 region has the DNA TGTGCCAGCACCGGGACAGGGAAATTCTATGGCTACACCTTC.

Remarks on this clonotype: A junction end diverges from the germline sequence, so it may reflect a read error. The gene calls are TRBV7-2 and TRBJ1-2; the D gene is possibly TRBD1 (5 bases). Germline V gives CDR1 SGHTA, CDR2 FQGNSA. The CDR3 extends over 13 amino acids. Written as DNA, the CDR3 is TGCGCCGGCAGCAAAGGTGGCAGGGTAGGCTACACCTTC. Its translation: CAGSKGGRVGYTF.

DNA of the CDR3: TGTGCCAGTGAACGAAACTATGGCTACACCTTC. Translation: CASERNYGYTF. The chain couples TRBV28 to TRBJ1-2; D is ambiguous. There are 11 residues in the CDR3. In germline, CDR1 is MDHEN, CDR2 SYDVKM. Deletions cut 9 bases from V and 2 bases from J, with 7 bases between.

V gene TRBV19 combines with J gene TRBJ2-7, with a weak D call TRBD2 (6 bases). Germline V gene sequence: CDR1 LNHDA, CDR2 SQIVND (reference sequence). The V gene lost 4 bases and the J gene lost 6 bases, with 22 bases spanning the gap. The CDR3 loop spans 16 amino acids. The CDR3 protein is CASSTLAVFSSGEQYF. The CDR3 DNA reads as TGTGCCAGTAGTACTTTAGCGGTCTTCTCCTCGGGCGAGCAGTACTTC.

This chain connects TRBV20-1 to TRBJ1-6, with no clear D. Germline-derived CDR1 and CDR2 are DFQATT and SNEGSKA (reference sequence). V was trimmed by 3 bases and J by 7 bases, leaving 13 bases between them. The CDR3 covers 14 residues. The CDR3 spells CSASPRRTNSPLHF. The CDR3 coding sequence is TGCAGTGCTAGCCCGAGGCGGACCAATTCACCCCTCCACTTT.

This clonotype was observed at least ten times. The chain uses TRBV2 and TRBJ2-2; D is possibly TRBD2 (6 bases). The V end was cut by 8 bases, the J end by 7 bases, with 14 bases between. This CDR3 region has 13 residues. Germline V gene data show CDR1 as SNHLY and CDR2 as FYNNEI. As DNA, the CDR3 is TGTGCCAGCCTTGCGGGGTCGTTCGGGGAGCTGTTTTTT. Translating it yields CASLAGSFGELFF.

J is TRBJ2-1 and V is TRBV3-1; 8 positions agree with TRBD2. Germline assignment: CDR1 LGHDT and CDR2 YNNKEL (reference sequence). The CDR3 covers 17 residues. V shed 6 bases, J shed 3 bases, and the junction held 13 bases outside the gene matches. The CDR3 sequence: CASSTGTSGLYYNEQFF. Here the CDR3 DNA reads TGTGCCAGCAGTACCGGAACTAGCGGACTTTACTACAATGAGCAGTTCTTC.

The chain couples TRBV5-4 to TRBJ2-1; 9 nucleotides align to TRBD2. Germline CDR1 reads SGHNT; CDR2 reads YYREEE (reference sequence). The CDR3 loop spans 13 amino acids. Germline trimming cut 5 bases from V and 6 bases from J; bases unmatched to any gene: 3. CDR3 sequence (DNA): TGTGCCAGCAGGACTAGCGGAACCAATGAGCAGTTCTTC. Its translation is CASRTSGTNEQFF.

The chain couples TRBV19 to TRBJ1-2, with 7 bases fitting TRBD1. Germline V gene lookup returns CDR1 LNHDA and CDR2 SQIVND (reference sequence). The junction had 13 bases not matched to a gene; V was cut back by 10 bases and J by 8 bases. The CDR3 runs to 13 residues. The CDR3 is CATRTTGDRGYTF. CDR3 sequence (DNA): TGTGCCACCCGAACAACAGGGGATAGGGGCTACACCTTC. The full variable domain, in which reference TRBV19 and TRBJ1-2 provide the parts outside the CDR3, is DGGITQSPKYLFRKEGQNVTLSCEQNLNHDAMYWYRQDPGQGLRLIYYSQIVNDFQKGDIAEGYSVSREKKESFPLTVTSAQKNPTAFYLCATRTTGDRGYTFGSGTRLTVV.

This chain links TRBV10-2 with TRBJ2-2; D is unresolved. Germline-derived CDR1 and CDR2 are WSHSY and SAAADI. V was clipped by 8 bases and J by 4 bases, with 11 bases between them. CDR3 length: 13 amino acids. The DNA for the CDR3 is TGCGCCAGCTTCGAGACGTTCACCGGGGAGCTGTTTTTT. It translates to CASFETFTGELFF.

This clonotype is termed medium-sized. The chain has TRBV9 and TRBJ1-2; TRBD1 matches at 7 bases. Germline CDR1 SGDLS, CDR2 YYNGEE. The junction had 8 bases not matched to a gene; V was cut back by 4 bases and J by 5 bases. The CDR3 spans 14 residues. The CDR3 region has the DNA TGTGCCAGCAGCCGAAGCGGGACAGCTTATGGCTACACCTTC. Amino acid sequence: CASSRSGTAYGYTF.

The chain links TRBV28 to TRBJ1-1; D might be TRBD1 (6 bases). With 5 bases removed from V and 4 bases from J, the gap between germline ends came to 17 bases. Germline V gene data show CDR1 as MDHEN and CDR2 as SYDVKM. CDR3 size: 15 residues. The CDR3 loop is CASSPNLRGSTEAFF. CDR3 coding DNA: TGTGCCAGCAGTCCGAACCTCAGGGGATCCACTGAAGCTTTCTTT.

The CDR3 here is CAHYGLSRRTYEQYF. The CDR3 DNA reads TGTGCCCACTATGGACTCTCCCGGCGCACCTACGAGCAGTACTTC. J is TRBJ2-7 and V is TRBV24-1; TRBD2 might be the D (5 bases). Trimming removed 12 bases from V and 2 bases from J, with 22 bases in between. This CDR3 comprises 15 residues. The germline V gene encodes CDR1 KGHDR and CDR2 SFDVKD.

This clonotype was counted ten times or more. The V call is TRBV18, the J call TRBJ2-2; 9 bases agree with TRBD2. The length of the CDR3 is 17 residues. V lost 3 bases, J lost 5 bases, and 10 bases stayed unmatched. Germline V gene sequence: CDR1 KGHSH, CDR2 LQKENI. The CDR3 protein is CASSPLGSGRRTGELFF. The DNA of the CDR3 is TGTGCCAGCTCACCTCTAGGGAGCGGGAGGAGGACCGGGGAGCTGTTTTTT.

Here the CDR3 reads CSAMDRGLDNSPLHF. Here the CDR3 DNA reads TGCAGTGCCATGGACAGGGGGCTTGATAATTCACCCCTCCACTTT. The chain joins TRBV20-1 to TRBJ1-6; 11 positions match TRBD1. The germline V gene encodes CDR1 DFQATT and CDR2 SNEGSKA (reference sequence). The ends lost 6 bases at V and 5 bases at J; junction bases unmatched: 6. The CDR3 sequence is 15 residues long.

V is TRBV20-1 and J is TRBJ2-7, with D unresolved. V lost 6 bases and J lost 0, with 18 bases in between. CDR1 is DFQATT and CDR2 is SNEGSKA in the germline V gene (reference sequence). This CDR3 has 15 amino acids. The CDR3 protein is CSATTTALGSYEQYF. CDR3 nucleotides: TGCAGTGCGACAACGACCGCACTCGGCTCCTACGAGCAGTACTTC.